This T cell receptor beta chain was identified in a study of beta chain features in type 1 diabetes. General study results and limits: Here, the possible influence of HLA type (on TCRB rearrangement) remained unresolved. Equally in patients and controls, shorter templates might have been favored by PCR. Across all four CD4+ subsets, people with type 1 diabetes showed modestly shorter TCRB CDR3s.

About this clone itself: The antigen remains undetermined.

About 110 mL of blood, on average, came from one heparinised draw per donor. Expressed TCRB transcripts got sequenced, as all isolated RNA was reverse transcribed. Data came from immunoSEQ multiplex PCR; TCRdb stores just in-frame clones and leaves some out. The repertoire consists of some 660,000 clones, with around 15% occurring once and the leading ten covering 0.04%. This CDR3 comprises 13 residues. Trimming stripped 3 bases from V and 5 bases from J, with 11 bases between. Looked up from germline, CDR1 is SGDLS and CDR2 is YYNGEE. Sequencing input: naive CD4+ T cells from blood. The rearrangement joins TRBV9 to TRBJ2-5; D assignment may be TRBD1 or TRBD2 (6 bases each). The source is a young man with type 1 diabetes. In DNA, the CDR3 is TGTGCCAGCAGCGCCACAGGGAGGGAGACCCAGTACTTC. Its translation: CASSATGRETQYF.